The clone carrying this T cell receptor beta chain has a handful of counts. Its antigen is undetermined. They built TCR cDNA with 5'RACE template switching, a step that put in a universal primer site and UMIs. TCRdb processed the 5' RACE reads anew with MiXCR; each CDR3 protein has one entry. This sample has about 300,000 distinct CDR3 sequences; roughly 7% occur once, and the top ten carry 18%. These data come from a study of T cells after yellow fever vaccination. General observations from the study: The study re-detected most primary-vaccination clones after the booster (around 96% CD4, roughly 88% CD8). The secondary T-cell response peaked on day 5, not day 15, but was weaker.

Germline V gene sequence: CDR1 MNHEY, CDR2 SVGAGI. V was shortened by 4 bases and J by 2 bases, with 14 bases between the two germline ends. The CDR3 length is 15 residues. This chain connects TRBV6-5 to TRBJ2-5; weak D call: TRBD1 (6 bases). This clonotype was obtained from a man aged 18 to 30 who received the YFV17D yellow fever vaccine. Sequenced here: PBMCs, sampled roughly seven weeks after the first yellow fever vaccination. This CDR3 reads CASSFRTAQQETQYF. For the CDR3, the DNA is TGTGCCAGCAGTTTTCGGACAGCCCAGCAAGAGACCCAGTACTTC.